Listed here are 13 T cell receptor beta chains from one sample, sequenced in a study of T cell clusters in autoimmune cytopenias. TRB rearrangements were amplified by touch-down multiplex PCR with mixed TRB-A/B primers. Reprocessing the multiplex PCR reads, TCRdb reports a single entry for every CDR3 protein and omits DNA. This sample contains approximately 2,100 distinct CDR3 sequences. Approximately 40,000 genome equivalents of blood DNA were amplified for TRB. These data were also reused for a study on T cell repertoires in aging, cancer and after chemotherapy.

Sequencing was performed on peripheral blood. Receptors were obtained from a human donor with an autoimmune cytopenia or autoimmune hepatitis (not recorded which).

This chain joins TRBV30 and TRBJ1-1; TCRdb names TRBD1, which stays unverified in the absence of DNA. The V gene's germline CDR1 is GTSNPN and CDR2 SVGIG (reference sequence). The CDR3 is 14 residues long. CDR3 region: CAWSVLPGNTEAFF.

The V gene is TRBV12-3 or TRBV12-4, the J gene TRBJ2-7; as DNA is missing, the TRBD1 call by TCRdb cannot be tested. This CDR3 is built from 16 residues. The CDR3: CASSLGAGGFSYEQYF.

The chain uses TRBV18 and TRBJ1-4. Germline CDR1 is KGHSH and CDR2 is LQKENI. The CDR3 consists of 13 residues. The CDR3 reads CASSQILGEKLFF.

V is TRBV5-6 and J is TRBJ1-2; as DNA is missing, the TRBD1 call by TCRdb cannot be tested. The CDR3 is made up of 12 amino acids. CDR1 is SGHDT, CDR2 YYEEEE, per germline. The CDR3 protein is CASSLTGQGYTF.

Frequency places this clonotype as medium-sized. The rearrangement joins TRBV6-5 to TRBJ2-7; TCRdb's D gene call, TRBD1, goes unchecked for lack of DNA. CDR3 length: 14 residues. Germline V lookup: CDR1 MNHEY, CDR2 SVGAGI. The chain's CDR3 is CASRLDSISYEQYF.

This clonotype shows up as large (0.1 to 1%) by frequency. The V gene is TRBV15, the J gene TRBJ2-3. The germline gives CDR1 LNHNV, CDR2 YYDKDF (reference sequence). The CDR3 has 15 residues. The CDR3 loop is CATSRDHGGADTQYF.

J is TRBJ1-1 and V is TRBV6-5; without DNA, the TCRdb call of TRBD1 cannot be checked. Germline V gene data show CDR1 as MNHEY and CDR2 as SVGAGI. The CDR3 spans 14 residues. The CDR3 protein is CASSYVQGLTEAFF.

The chain joins TRBV24-1 to TRBJ2-1; there is no DNA to check the TCRdb D call of TRBD1. There are 13 residues in the CDR3. Germline V CDR1 and CDR2: KGHDR, SFDVKD. This CDR3 is CATRNGAYNEQFF.

The chain carries TRBV12-3 or TRBV12-4 and TRBJ1-2; TCRdb names TRBD1, which stays unverified in the absence of DNA. This CDR3 has 12 residues. This CDR3 reads CASTQGFYGYTF.

By frequency, this clonotype is medium-sized. The chain couples TRBV19 to TRBJ1-1. CDR1 is LNHDA and CDR2 is SQIVND in the germline V gene (reference sequence). CDR3 length equals 11 residues. CDR3 sequence reads: CASRWNTEAFF.

The chain couples TRBV7-6 to TRBJ2-7; as DNA is missing, the TRBD1 call by TCRdb cannot be tested. The CDR3 has 14 residues. Germline V lookup: CDR1 SGHVS, CDR2 FNYEAQ. The CDR3 sequence: CASSFSGDTYEQYF.

The chain uses TRBV19 and TRBJ2-1; absent DNA, TCRdb's TRBD2 call cannot be checked. The CDR3 sequence is 14 residues long. CDR1 and CDR2 (germline): LNHDA, SQIVND (reference sequence). This chain's CDR3 is CASSILAGWNEQFF.

Its frequency marks this clonotype as medium-sized. This chain joins TRBV29-1 and TRBJ1-2; TCRdb proposes TRBD1, but this gene call is untestable without DNA. There are 15 residues in the CDR3. Germline CDR1 and CDR2: SQVTM and ANQGSEA. The CDR3 reads CSVGAGQGVNYGYTF.